What follows are 12 T cell receptor beta chains derived from one specimen sequenced in a study of cytomegalovirus exposure and HLA in healthy donors. The PCR had 60 Vbeta and 13 Jbeta primers. Clones were sequenced by immunoSEQ multiplex PCR, and TCRdb holds only the in-frame ones, with some missing. The sample consists of roughly 73,000 clones, 75% to 85% of them appearing once. Sequenced: PBMCs. The origin of the receptors is a man aged 35 to 55 in good health and CMV-seronegative.

CDR3 sequence reads: CASSLGQGRTEAFF. CDR3 DNA sequence: TGCGCCAGCAGCTTGGGCCAGGGTAGGACTGAAGCTTTCTTT. The J gene is TRBJ1-1, the V gene TRBV5-1; TRBD1 is a possible D gene (5 bases). Trimming cost V 0 bases and J 5 bases, with 11 bases left between them. The CDR3 sequence is 14 residues long. CDR1 is SGHRS, CDR2 YFSETQ, per germline.

This clone was observed a few times. The genes are TRBV2 and TRBJ1-5; D gene unclear. V lost 3 bases to trimming and J lost 11 bases, with 11 bases between them. The CDR3 sequence is 12 residues long. Germline V lookup: CDR1 SNHLY, CDR2 FYNNEI. Here the CDR3 reads CASSDSVRTQHF. The CDR3 DNA reads as TGTGCCAGCAGTGACAGCGTTCGTACCCAGCATTTT.

The rearrangement joins TRBV28 to TRBJ1-1; D unclear. This CDR3 comprises 14 residues. CDR1 is MDHEN, CDR2 SYDVKM, per germline. Trimming shortened V by 5 bases and J by 0 bases, and 10 bases separated the two germline ends. The CDR3 region is CASSPARLNTEAFF. CDR3 in DNA: TGTGCCAGCAGTCCCGCTAGGCTGAACACTGAAGCTTTCTTT. Full variable domain (outside the CDR3, taken from reference TRBV28 and TRBJ1-1): DVKVTQSSRYLVKRTGEKVFLECVQDMDHENMFWYRQDPGLGLRLIYFSYDVKMKEKGDIPEGYSVSREKKERFSLILESASTNQTSMYLCASSPARLNTEAFFGQGTRLTVV.

V and J are TRBV6-6 and TRBJ2-7, with TRBD1 matching 9 bases. The CDR3 length is 14 residues. V was pared by 2 bases and J by 5 bases, with 4 bases of the junction left unmatched. Germline CDR1 and CDR2: MNHNY and SVGAGI (reference sequence). The CDR3: CASSYGTGLDEQYF. The CDR3 DNA reads TGTGCCAGCAGTTACGGGACAGGGTTGGACGAGCAGTACTTC.

This CDR3 reads CASSEPGQGAYGELFF. Written as DNA, the CDR3 is TGTGCCAGCAGCGAGCCGGGACAGGGGGCTTATGGGGAGCTGTTTTTT. The chain employs TRBV2 and TRBJ2-2; 12 nucleotides line up with TRBD1. CDR1 SNHLY and CDR2 FYNNEI come from the germline V gene. This CDR3 has 16 residues. V lost 6 bases, J lost 8 bases, and 10 bases stayed unmatched.

CDR3 bases: TGTGCCAGTAGAGGACAGGGGGTTAATTCACCCCTCCACTTT. This encodes CASRGQGVNSPLHF. This chain uses TRBV19 with TRBJ1-6, with 10 bases aligning to TRBD1. The CDR3 sequence is 14 residues long. CDR1 and CDR2 from the germline V gene are LNHDA and SQIVND (reference sequence). Trimming removed 6 bases from V and 6 bases from J; junction bases left unmatched: 2.

The chain recombines TRBV5-1 with TRBJ2-7; 7 bases line up with TRBD1. This CDR3 is 13 amino acids long. The V gene end was trimmed by 3 bases and the J gene end by 7 bases; junction bases not matched to a gene: 7. Germline V gene data show CDR1 as SGHRS and CDR2 as YFSETQ. DNA of the CDR3: TGCGCCAGCAGCTATGGACAGGTAAAAGAGCAGTACTTC. Residues: CASSYGQVKEQYF.

This rearrangement joins TRBV6-5 to TRBJ1-5; weak D call: TRBD1 (6 bases). The V gene lost 6 bases and the J gene lost 6 bases, with 15 bases spanning the gap. Germline CDR1 and CDR2: MNHEY and SVGAGI. The CDR3 length is 14 residues. DNA of the CDR3: TGTGCCAGCAGCCGTAGACAGGTTCTTCAGCCCCAGCATTTT. Protein: CASSRRQVLQPQHF.

By its share, this clone is medium-sized (0.01 to 0.1%). The V gene is TRBV18, the J gene TRBJ2-3, with 7 bases matching TRBD1. Trimming removed 4 bases from V and 1 base from J; junction bases left unmatched: 5. The V gene's germline CDR1 is KGHSH and CDR2 LQKENI. The CDR3 consists of 15 residues. CDR3 region: CASSQLGGGTDTQYF. Written as DNA, the CDR3 is TGTGCCAGCTCACAATTAGGGGGCGGCACAGATACGCAGTATTTT.

The chain employs TRBV4-3 and TRBJ1-2, with a possible D match to TRBD1 (5 bases). This CDR3 has 15 residues. The V gene lost 0 bases and the J gene lost 1 base, with 9 bases spanning the gap. Germline CDR1 LGHNA, CDR2 YSLEER. The CDR3 coding sequence is TGCGCCAGCAGCCAAGACCCGACAGTTAACTATGGCTACACCTTC. Its protein is CASSQDPTVNYGYTF.

The chain employs TRBV19 and TRBJ2-7, with 7 nucleotides matching TRBD1. The CDR3 totals 15 residues. Germline V CDR1 and CDR2: LNHDA, SQIVND (reference sequence). The trim removed 1 base at V and 2 bases at J, leaving 5 bases unmatched. The CDR3 nucleotides read TGTGCCAGTAGTATAGCCACAGGGGTTCCCTACGAGCAGTACTTC. This translates into CASSIATGVPYEQYF.

V and J are TRBV4-3 and TRBJ2-3; 9 nucleotides agree with TRBD2. This CDR3 is built from 17 residues. V dropped 0 bases and J dropped 6; count of bases not matched to a gene: 10. In germline, CDR1 is LGHNA, CDR2 YSLEER. CDR3 residues: CASSQDYGGGAWDTQYF. CDR3 nucleotide sequence: TGCGCCAGCAGCCAAGATTACGGCGGGGGGGCGTGGGATACGCAGTATTTT.